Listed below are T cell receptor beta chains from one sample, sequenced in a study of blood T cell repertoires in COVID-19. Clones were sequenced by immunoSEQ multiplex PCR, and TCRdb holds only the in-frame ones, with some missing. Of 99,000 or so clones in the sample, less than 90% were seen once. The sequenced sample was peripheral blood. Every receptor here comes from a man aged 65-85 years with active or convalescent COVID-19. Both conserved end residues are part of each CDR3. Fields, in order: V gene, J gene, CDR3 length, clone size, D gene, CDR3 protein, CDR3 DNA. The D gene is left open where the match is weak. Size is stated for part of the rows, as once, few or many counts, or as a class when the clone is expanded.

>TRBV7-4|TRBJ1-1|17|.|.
CASSLDRDHKPRAEAFF
TGTGCCAGCAGCTTAGACAGGGACCATAAACCCAGGGCTGAAGCTTTCTTT
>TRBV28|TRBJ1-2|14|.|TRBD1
CASTDRVTNYGYTF
TGTGCCAGCACAGACAGGGTTACTAACTATGGCTACACCTTC
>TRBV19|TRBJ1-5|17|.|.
CASNPSVQDYSNQPQHF
TGTGCCAGTAACCCCTCGGTCCAGGACTATAGCAATCAGCCCCAGCATTTT
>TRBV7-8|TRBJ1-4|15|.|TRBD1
CASSLSRGLDEKLFF
TGTGCCAGCAGCTTATCAAGGGGGCTGGATGAAAAACTGTTTTTT
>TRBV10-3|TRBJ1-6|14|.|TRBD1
CAIRPGQGDSPLHF
TGTGCCATCAGGCCGGGACAGGGGGATTCACCCCTCCACTTT
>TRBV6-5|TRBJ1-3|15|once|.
CAVAGGMNSGNTIYF
TGTGCCGTCGCTGGAGGGATGAATTCTGGAAACACCATATATTTT
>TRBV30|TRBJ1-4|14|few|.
CAWNPGRSNEKLFF
TGTGCCTGGAATCCAGGGCGCAGCAATGAAAAACTGTTTTTT
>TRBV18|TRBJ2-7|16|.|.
CASSPTYIGGSYEQYF
TGTGCCAGCTCACCGACTTATATAGGGGGCTCCTACGAGCAGTACTTC
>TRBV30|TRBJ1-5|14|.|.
CAWSSGDPTQPQHF
TGTGCCTGGAGTTCAGGGGACCCTACCCAGCCCCAGCATTTT
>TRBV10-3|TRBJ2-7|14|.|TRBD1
CAIRRTGLAYEQYF
TGTGCCATCAGACGGACAGGGCTCGCCTACGAGCAGTACTTC